The source of this T cell receptor beta chain is a study of OX40 agonist ivuxolimab in advanced cancers. Per the germline V gene, CDR1 is LNHDA and CDR2 is SQIVND (reference sequence). The CDR3 runs 15 residues. V was shortened by 4 bases and J by 4 bases, with 16 bases between the two germline ends. Repertoires were generated with immunoSEQ multiplex PCR, while TCRdb's copy carries only in-frame clones and drops some. The table lists approximately 62,000 clones, roughly nine tenths of them singletons, with 9% to 15% in the top ten. The chain recombines TRBV19 with TRBJ1-1; a possible D gene is TRBD1 (5 bases). This TCR derives from an adult with an advanced solid tumor such as melanoma, head and neck, liver or kidney cancer. The sample consisted of CD4+ or CD8+ T cells sorted from blood, taken in a trial of the OX40 agonist ivuxolimab. The CDR3 loop is CASSTRPGGGTEAFF. As DNA, the CDR3 is TGTGCCAGTAGTACACGACCTGGGGGGGGCACTGAAGCTTTCTTT.